One TCR beta chain is described in this entry. No antigen is known for it. These data are taken from a study of chemoradiotherapy in HPV16-positive cancers. In the study overall: Functional T-cell assays on a couple of HPV16-positive patients' cells defined candidate HPV-specific clones and common TCR motifs.

Measured with immunoSEQ multiplex PCR; TCRdb has only the in-frame clones, and not every one. The sample lists 9,900 or so clones; 60% to 85% were seen once. The length of the CDR3 is 16 residues. Germline-derived CDR1 and CDR2 are LGHNT and FRNRAP. Trimming stripped 6 bases from V and 4 bases from J, with 21 bases between. Study results and limitations: Candidate HPV-specific clones and E7-related TCR motifs grew in tumor during treatment. HPV-responsive T-cell expansion during chemoradiotherapy was linked to improved recurrence-free survival in HPV16-positive patients.

Specimen: tumor tissue, collected from a patient who underwent chemoradiotherapy. The receptor's source is a human donor with HPV-associated anogenital cancer. The chain joins TRBV12-5 to TRBJ1-2; possible D gene TRBD1, 5 bases. CDR3 amino acids: CASGPGGEARFYGYTF. Here the CDR3 DNA reads TGTGCTAGTGGCCCTGGGGGGGAGGCTCGGTTCTATGGCTACACCTTC.